The 23 T cell receptor beta chains listed next were all sequenced from one sample in a study of cytomegalovirus exposure and HLA in healthy donors. Use of 60 Vbeta and 13 Jbeta primers characterized the PCR. Some clones are missing from TCRdb's copy, which holds only in-frame ones; the method was immunoSEQ multiplex PCR. This table has some 150,000 clones, roughly 64% appearing once. Material for sequencing was PBMCs. All receptors derive from a woman aged 30 to 39 in good health and CMV-seropositive.

This clone was recorded once. The rearrangement uses TRBV19 and TRBJ2-5; 9 nucleotides match TRBD1. Losses at the gene ends were 2 bases for V and 2 bases for J; bases not matched to a gene: 12. This CDR3 has 18 amino acids. CDR1 and CDR2 (germline): LNHDA, SQIVND (reference sequence). The CDR3 nucleotides read TGTGCCAGTAGTATATCAGGGGTCGACAGGGGGATACAAGAGACCCAGTACTTC. Translated: CASSISGVDRGIQETQYF.

This clone was counted only a few times. The chain carries TRBV29-1 and TRBJ1-3; D gene ambiguous. The ends were cut back, 3 bases at V and 0 bases at J, with 12 bases in the middle. Germline V gene data show CDR1 as SQVTM and CDR2 as ANQGSEA. CDR3 length: 15 residues. The DNA for the CDR3 is TGCAGCGTTGAGACAAATCTCTACTCTGGAAACACCATATATTTT. This sequence encodes CSVETNLYSGNTIYF. Variable domain in full (rest from reference TRBV29-1 and TRBJ1-3): SAVISQKPSRDICQRGTSLTIQCQVDSQVTMMFWYRQQPGQSLTLIATANQGSEATYESGFVIDKFPISRPNLTFSTLTVSNMSPEDSSIYLCSVETNLYSGNTIYFGEGSWLTVV.

The V gene is TRBV15, the J gene TRBJ1-5; D gene ambiguous. V was cut by 3 bases and J by 0 bases, with 24 bases left in between. The germline V gene has CDR1 LNHNV and CDR2 YYDKDF (reference sequence). The CDR3 covers 20 residues. CDR3 region: CATSRGPTQDLDYSNQPQHF. The CDR3, as DNA: TGTGCCACCAGCAGGGGCCCGACTCAGGACTTGGACTATAGCAATCAGCCCCAGCATTTT.

The rearrangement uses TRBV19 and TRBJ1-2; D call uncertain. Between the trimmed V and J ends, which lost 7 bases and 2 bases, there was a span of 8 bases. The CDR3 sequence is 12 residues long. CDR1 and CDR2 (germline): LNHDA, SQIVND (reference sequence). CDR3 DNA sequence: TGTGCCAGTAATTGGGCGAACTATGGCTACACCTTC. Residues: CASNWANYGYTF.

This clone has only a few counts. Within the sample, other DNA sequences also encode this same CDR3. The rearrangement uses TRBV15 and TRBJ2-5; D unresolved. Germline CDR1 LNHNV, CDR2 YYDKDF (reference sequence). This CDR3 has 12 amino acids. V lost 0 bases, J lost 5 bases, and 4 bases lay in between. The CDR3 loop is CATSRDSETQYF. Written as DNA, the CDR3 is TGTGCCACCAGCAGAGACAGTGAGACCCAGTACTTC. Combining the CDR3 with reference TRBV15 and TRBJ2-5 gives the whole variable domain DAMVIQNPRYQVTQFGKPVTLSCSQTLNHNVMYWYQQKSSQAPKLLFHYYDKDFNNEADTPDNFQSRRPNTSFCFLDIRSPGLGDTAMYLCATSRDSETQYFGPGTRLLVL.

This sequence joins TRBV21-1 and TRBJ1-5; the table's D gene call, TRBD1, was not cross checked with the DNA. TRBV21-1 is noted as a pseudogene. This CDR3 is 12 amino acids long. The CDR3 sequence is CATPGGDQPQHF. CDR3 nucleotide sequence: TGTGCCACCCCAGGGGGCGATCAGCCCCAGCATTTT.

CDR3 protein: CASSLIGGVGLLRGGYEQYF. The CDR3 nucleotides are TGCGCCAGCAGCTTAATCGGAGGGGTCGGGCTACTGAGAGGTGGCTACGAGCAGTACTTC. The chain is built from TRBV5-1 and TRBJ2-7; a weak D match, TRBD2 (6 bases). The germline V and J ends were trimmed by 2 bases and 3 bases, with 30 bases remaining between them. This CDR3 comprises 20 residues. Germline V gene lookup returns CDR1 SGHRS and CDR2 YFSETQ.

The rearrangement joins TRBV28 to TRBJ1-1; D not resolved. Germline CDR1 MDHEN, CDR2 SYDVKM. The germline V and J ends were trimmed by 8 bases and 5 bases, with 15 bases remaining between them. This CDR3 is 13 amino acids long. The CDR3 is CASHSGSGTEAFF. CDR3 coding DNA: TGTGCCAGCCACTCAGGCTCGGGGACTGAAGCTTTCTTT. Drawing the rest from reference TRBV28 and TRBJ1-1, the complete variable domain is DVKVTQSSRYLVKRTGEKVFLECVQDMDHENMFWYRQDPGLGLRLIYFSYDVKMKEKGDIPEGYSVSREKKERFSLILESASTNQTSMYLCASHSGSGTEAFFGQGTRLTVV.

Only a few counts were recorded for this clone. V usage is TRBV5-6 and J usage is TRBJ2-1; a possible D gene is TRBD1 (6 bases). Germline V gene sequence: CDR1 SGHDT, CDR2 YYEEEE. This CDR3 comprises 14 residues. The V gene lost 4 bases and the J gene lost 0 bases, with 8 bases spanning the gap. The CDR3 DNA is TGTGCCAGCAGCCCAGGGGACTCCTACAATGAGCAGTTCTTC. It yields the protein CASSPGDSYNEQFF.

V gene TRBV10-2 combines with J gene TRBJ1-1; the D gene is possibly TRBD1 (6 bases). Germline CDR1 and CDR2: WSHSY and SAAADI. Trimming stripped 8 bases from V and 4 bases from J, with 17 bases between. The CDR3 has 14 amino acids. In DNA, the CDR3 is TGCGCCAGCCGCCTCGGAGGCAGGGGCACTGAAGCTTTCTTT. This translates into CASRLGGRGTEAFF.

In its sample, this clone was seen once. The chain links TRBV9 to TRBJ1-3; D remains unclear. Germline V gene sequence: CDR1 SGDLS, CDR2 YYNGEE. Trimming removed 4 bases from V and 1 base from J, with 12 bases in between. The CDR3 has 15 residues. CDR3 amino acids: CASSPIGVSGNTIYF. The CDR3 nucleotides are TGTGCCAGCAGCCCCATCGGAGTTTCTGGAAACACCATATATTTT.

The table lists this clone with a few counts. The J gene is TRBJ1-1, the V gene TRBV10-2, with D unclear. Looked up from germline, CDR1 is WSHSY and CDR2 is SAAADI. The CDR3 loop spans 12 amino acids. Deletions cut 6 bases from V and 7 bases from J, with 12 bases between. CDR3 nucleotide sequence: TGCGCCAGCAGAACAACAGAGTTTGAAGCTTTCTTT. This codes for CASRTTEFEAFF.

This clone is a singleton in its sample. The rearrangement links TRBV6-5 to TRBJ1-5; the D gene is possibly TRBD1 (6 bases). From germline, CDR1 is MNHEY and CDR2 SVGAGI. The CDR3 contains 15 residues. Deletions cut 6 bases from V and 6 bases from J, with 18 bases between. The CDR3 bases are TGTGCCAGCAGGGTGGCACAGGGTGCGAGTCAGCCCCAGCATTTT. Encoded protein: CASRVAQGASQPQHF.

The chain couples TRBV2 to TRBJ1-5, with TRBD1 as a possible D gene (6 bases). This CDR3 is built from 14 residues. Germline V gene data show CDR1 as SNHLY and CDR2 as FYNNEI. V gave up 6 bases and J gave up 7 bases, with 16 bases separating them. CDR3 region: CASRPRGGNQPQHF. CDR3 bases: TGTGCCAGCAGGCCGAGGGGGGGTAACCAGCCCCAGCATTTT.

The chain recombines TRBV19 with TRBJ2-3, with no clear D. The V gene's germline CDR1 is LNHDA and CDR2 SQIVND (reference sequence). The V and J ends lost 3 bases and 6 bases respectively, with 7 bases between them. The CDR3 has 12 residues. The CDR3 nucleotides read TGTGCCAGTAGTATGGTCGGGGATACGCAGTATTTT. Encoded protein: CASSMVGDTQYF.

The chain uses TRBV28 and TRBJ1-2, with TRBD1 matching over 8 bases. The CDR3 contains 14 residues. J gave up 7 bases and V 5 bases, and 9 bases lay outside the gene matches. The germline gives CDR1 MDHEN, CDR2 SYDVKM. The CDR3, as DNA: TGTGCCAGCAGTCAACCAGGACAGGGAAGTGGCTACACCTTC. It encodes CASSQPGQGSGYTF.

This chain joins TRBV7-9 and TRBJ1-2; 8 nucleotides align to TRBD1. Germline CDR1 reads SEHNR; CDR2 reads FQNEAQ (reference sequence). Trimming cost V 0 bases and J 8 bases; bases outside gene matches: 5. The CDR3 consists of 14 residues. This CDR3 is CASSLAGQGWGYTF. DNA of the CDR3: TGTGCCAGCAGCTTAGCCGGACAGGGTTGGGGCTACACCTTC.

J is TRBJ2-3 and V is TRBV7-8; no reliable D call. Deletions cut 2 bases from V and 6 bases from J, with 18 bases between. Germline values: CDR1 SGHVS, CDR2 FQNEAQ. The CDR3 extends over 16 amino acids. For the CDR3, the DNA is TGTGCCAGCAGCTTACTGATTAACCCCGCCGGGGATACGCAGTATTTT. Its translation is CASSLLINPAGDTQYF. Using reference TRBV7-8 and TRBJ2-3 for the parts outside the CDR3, the full variable domain is GAGVSQSPRYKVAKRGQDVALRCDPISGHVSLFWYQQALGQGPEFLTYFQNEAQLDKSGLPSDRFFAERPEGSVSTLKIQRTQQEDSAVYLCASSLLINPAGDTQYFGPGTRLTVL.

The chain couples TRBV5-1 to TRBJ2-1; 7 nucleotides line up with TRBD2. From germline, CDR1 is SGHRS and CDR2 YFSETQ. The length of the CDR3 is 14 residues. V lost 0 bases, J lost 3 bases, and 0 bases stayed unmatched. The CDR3 nucleotides are TGCGCCAGCAGCTTGGCTAGCGGCTACAATGAGCAGTTCTTC. It codes for CASSLASGYNEQFF.

V is TRBV13 and J is TRBJ1-2, with D maybe TRBD1 (6 bases). The CDR3 is 12 residues long. Germline V gene sequence: CDR1 PRHDT, CDR2 FYEKMQ (reference sequence). V lost 6 bases and J lost 7, with 12 bases in between. CDR3 bases: TGTGCCAGCAGTCGATCCAGGGGTGGCTACACCTTC. It codes for CASSRSRGGYTF.

V and J are TRBV2 and TRBJ2-3; D gene unclear. CDR3 length: 11 amino acids. The V and J ends lost 2 bases and 6 bases respectively, with 3 bases between them. Germline lookup yields CDR1 SNHLY and CDR2 FYNNEI. The CDR3 region is CASSEPDTQYF. The DNA for the CDR3 is TGTGCCAGCAGTGAACCTGATACGCAGTATTTT.

A few counts support this clone. V usage is TRBV6-1 and J usage is TRBJ1-1; D unresolved. The germline V gene has CDR1 MNHNS and CDR2 SASEGT. With 7 bases removed from V and 0 bases from J, the gap between germline ends came to 9 bases. The CDR3 loop spans 13 amino acids. The CDR3, as DNA: TGTGCCAGCACCGAGGTTATGAACACTGAAGCTTTCTTT. Translating it yields CASTEVMNTEAFF.

The chain links TRBV7-2 to TRBJ1-5; D uncertain. V lost 5 bases and J lost 6, with 11 bases in between. This CDR3 has 13 amino acids. The germline V gene has CDR1 SGHTA and CDR2 FQGNSA. CDR3 nucleotides: TGTGCCAGCAGCCCAGTCTGGGCTCAGCCCCAGCATTTT. This sequence encodes CASSPVWAQPQHF.